This TCR beta chain came from a study of T cell responses to AZD1222 COVID-19 vaccine. TCRdb keeps only in-frame clones here, not all; method: immunoSEQ multiplex PCR. The sample includes 170,000 or so clones, around 88% seen only once; the top ten take around a tenth. Details on this clone: Its antigen is as yet unknown.

Whole-study findings and limits: A mostly white British donor set with more females was recruited, and clonal diversity was possibly underestimated.

This clonotype originated in an adult who received the AZD1222 COVID-19 vaccine. The source was peripheral blood, collected 28 days after the second AZD1222 dose.

CDR3 loop: CASSQPGLAGGLVYEQYF. The CDR3 DNA reads as TGTGCCAGCAGCCAACCCGGGCTAGCGGGGGGGCTTGTCTACGAGCAGTACTTC. The chain combines TRBV3-1 (or the pseudogene TRBV3-2) with TRBJ2-7; 12 bases fit TRBD2. CDR3 size: 18 residues. With 2 bases clipped from V and 3 bases from J, the junction kept 11 bases outside the gene matches. Germline V gene sequence: CDR1 LGHDT, CDR2 YNNKEL (reference sequence).